This T cell receptor (beta chain) is drawn from a study of blood T cell repertoires in COVID-19. Germline V gene data show CDR1 as MDHEN and CDR2 as SYDVKM. The length of the CDR3 is 14 residues. The trim removed 8 bases at V and 4 bases at J, leaving 10 bases unmatched. As originally analysed: Nucleated cell number was recorded as an estimate derived from reference gene primer amplification. The method was immunoSEQ multiplex PCR; TCRdb's version includes in-frame clones alone and lacks a portion of them. V, J and clone size are those of that table, while D and trimming were read from the DNA. The sample yields about 520,000 clones, 70% to 90% seen once.

Sequenced sample: peripheral blood. The genes are TRBV28 and TRBJ1-2; 7 bases map to TRBD1. This TCR was sampled from a human donor in a cohort sampled during active COVID-19. The CDR3 sequence: CASCDREITYGYTF. In nucleotides, the CDR3 is TGTGCCAGCTGCGACAGGGAAATCACCTATGGCTACACCTTC.